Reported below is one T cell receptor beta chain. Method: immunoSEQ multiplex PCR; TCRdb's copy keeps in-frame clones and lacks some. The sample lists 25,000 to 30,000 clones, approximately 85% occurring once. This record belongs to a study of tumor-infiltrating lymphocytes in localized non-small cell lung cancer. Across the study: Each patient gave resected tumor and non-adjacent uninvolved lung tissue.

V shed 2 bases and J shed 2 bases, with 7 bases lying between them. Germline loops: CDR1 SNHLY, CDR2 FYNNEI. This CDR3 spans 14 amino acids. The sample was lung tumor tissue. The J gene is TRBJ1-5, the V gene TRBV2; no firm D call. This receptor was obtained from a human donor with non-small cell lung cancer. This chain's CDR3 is CASSESDRNQPQHF. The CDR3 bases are TGTGCCAGCAGTGAATCCGACCGCAATCAGCCCCAGCATTTT.